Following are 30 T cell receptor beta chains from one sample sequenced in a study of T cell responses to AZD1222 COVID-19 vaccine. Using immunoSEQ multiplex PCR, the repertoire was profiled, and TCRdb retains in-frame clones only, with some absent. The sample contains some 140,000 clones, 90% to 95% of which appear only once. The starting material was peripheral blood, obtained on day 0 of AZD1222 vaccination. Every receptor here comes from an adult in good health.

The CDR3 protein is CASTVDRSSYNEQFF. CDR3 nucleotides: TGTGCCAGCACCGTGGACAGGAGCTCCTACAATGAGCAGTTCTTC. The rearrangement links TRBV6-5 to TRBJ2-1; 7 nucleotides line up with TRBD1. CDR1 is MNHEY, CDR2 SVGAGI, per germline. J lost 0 bases, V lost 7 bases, and 6 bases had no gene match. This CDR3 contains 15 residues.

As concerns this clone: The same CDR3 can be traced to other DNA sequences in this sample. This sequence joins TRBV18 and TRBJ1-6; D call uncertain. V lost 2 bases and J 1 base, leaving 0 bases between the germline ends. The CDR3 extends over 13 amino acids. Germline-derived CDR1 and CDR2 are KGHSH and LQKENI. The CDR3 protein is CASSPSYNSPLHF. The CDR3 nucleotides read TGTGCCAGCTCACCATCCTATAATTCACCCCTCCACTTT.

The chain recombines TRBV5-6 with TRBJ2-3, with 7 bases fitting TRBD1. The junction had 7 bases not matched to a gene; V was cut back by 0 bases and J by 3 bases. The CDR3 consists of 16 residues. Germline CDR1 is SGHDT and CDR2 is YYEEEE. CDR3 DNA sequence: TGTGCCAGCAGCTTGGGTAGGGGGCGAGGGACAGATACGCAGTATTTT. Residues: CASSLGRGRGTDTQYF.

The CDR3 loop is CAWKRSEGANSGNTIYF. DNA for the CDR3: TGTGCCTGGAAAAGGTCGGAGGGGGCTAACTCTGGAAACACCATATATTTT. The chain couples TRBV30 to TRBJ1-3; 7 nucleotides agree with TRBD1. V dropped 4 bases and J dropped 0; count of bases not matched to a gene: 12. The germline gives CDR1 GTSNPN, CDR2 SVGIG (reference sequence). This CDR3 comprises 17 residues.

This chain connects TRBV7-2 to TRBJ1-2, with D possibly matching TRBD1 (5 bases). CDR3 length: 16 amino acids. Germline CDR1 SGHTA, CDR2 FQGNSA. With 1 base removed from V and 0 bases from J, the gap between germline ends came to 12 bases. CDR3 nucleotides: TGTGCCAGCAGCTTAGGAGGGGCCGAAGCTAACTATGGCTACACCTTC. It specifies CASSLGGAEANYGYTF.

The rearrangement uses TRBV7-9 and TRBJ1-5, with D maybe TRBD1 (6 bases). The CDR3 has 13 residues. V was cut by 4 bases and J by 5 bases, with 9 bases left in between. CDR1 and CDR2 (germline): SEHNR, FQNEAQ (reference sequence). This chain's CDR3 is CASSSSGDQPQHF. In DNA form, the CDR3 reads TGTGCCAGCAGCTCGTCAGGGGATCAGCCCCAGCATTTT.

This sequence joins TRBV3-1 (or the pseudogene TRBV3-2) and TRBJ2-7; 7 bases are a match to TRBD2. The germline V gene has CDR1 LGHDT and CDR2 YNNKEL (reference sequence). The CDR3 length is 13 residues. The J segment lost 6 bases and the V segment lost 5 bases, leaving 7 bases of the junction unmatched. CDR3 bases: TGTGCCAGCAGCTCCGGGAGGTATGGCGAGCAGTACTTC. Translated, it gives CASSSGRYGEQYF.

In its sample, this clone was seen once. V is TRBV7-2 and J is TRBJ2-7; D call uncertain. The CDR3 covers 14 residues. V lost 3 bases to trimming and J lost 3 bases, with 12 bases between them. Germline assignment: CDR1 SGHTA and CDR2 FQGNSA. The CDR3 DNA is TGTGCCAGCAGCTTCGACAACTGCCTCTACGAGCAGTACTTC. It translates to CASSFDNCLYEQYF.

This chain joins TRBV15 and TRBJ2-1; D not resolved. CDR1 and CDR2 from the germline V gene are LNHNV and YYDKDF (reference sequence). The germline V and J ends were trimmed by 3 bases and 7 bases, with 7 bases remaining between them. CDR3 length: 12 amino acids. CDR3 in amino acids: CATSSDGNEQFF. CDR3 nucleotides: TGTGCCACCAGCAGCGACGGTAATGAGCAGTTCTTC.

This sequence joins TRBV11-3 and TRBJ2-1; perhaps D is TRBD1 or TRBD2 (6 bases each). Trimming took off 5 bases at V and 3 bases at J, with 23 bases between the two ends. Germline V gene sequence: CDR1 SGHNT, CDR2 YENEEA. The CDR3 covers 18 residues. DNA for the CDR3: TGTGCCAGCAGCCTCACCGTGGGGGCAGGGACTGTCTACAATGAGCAGTTCTTC. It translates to CASSLTVGAGTVYNEQFF.

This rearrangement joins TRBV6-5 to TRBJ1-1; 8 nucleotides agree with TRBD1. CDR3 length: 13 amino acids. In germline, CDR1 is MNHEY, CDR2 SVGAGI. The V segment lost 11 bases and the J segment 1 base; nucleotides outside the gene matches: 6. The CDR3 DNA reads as TGTGCCGCCCGGACAGGGAAGAACACTGAAGCTTTCTTT. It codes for CAARTGKNTEAFF.

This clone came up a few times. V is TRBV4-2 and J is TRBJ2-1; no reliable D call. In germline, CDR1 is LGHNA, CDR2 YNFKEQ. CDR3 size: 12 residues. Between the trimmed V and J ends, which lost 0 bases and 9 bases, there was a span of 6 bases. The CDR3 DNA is TGTGCCAGCAGCCAAGATCCCCGTGAGCAGTTCTTC. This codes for CASSQDPREQFF.

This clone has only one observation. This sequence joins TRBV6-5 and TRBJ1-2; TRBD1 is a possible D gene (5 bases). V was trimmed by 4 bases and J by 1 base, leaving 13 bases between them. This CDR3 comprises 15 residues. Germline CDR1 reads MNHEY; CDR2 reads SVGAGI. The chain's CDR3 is CASSSGTENNYGYTF. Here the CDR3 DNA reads TGTGCCAGCAGTTCCGGGACGGAAAATAACTATGGCTACACCTTC.

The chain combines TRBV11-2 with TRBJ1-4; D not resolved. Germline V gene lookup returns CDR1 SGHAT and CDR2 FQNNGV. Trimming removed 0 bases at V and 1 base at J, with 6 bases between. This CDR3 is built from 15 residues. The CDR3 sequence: CASSLDWRTNEKLFF. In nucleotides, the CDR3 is TGTGCCAGCAGCTTAGACTGGAGAACTAATGAAAAACTGTTTTTT.

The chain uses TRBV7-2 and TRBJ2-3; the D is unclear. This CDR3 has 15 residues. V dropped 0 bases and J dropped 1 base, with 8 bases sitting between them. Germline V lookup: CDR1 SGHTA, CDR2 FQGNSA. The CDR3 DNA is TGTGCCAGCAGCTTAGCGCTCGTGCGCACAGATACGCAGTATTTT. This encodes CASSLALVRTDTQYF.

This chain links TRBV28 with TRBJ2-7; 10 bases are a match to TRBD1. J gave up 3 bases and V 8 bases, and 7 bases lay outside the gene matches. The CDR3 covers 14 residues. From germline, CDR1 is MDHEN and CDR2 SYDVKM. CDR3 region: CASGRTGGIYEQYF. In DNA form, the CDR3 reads TGTGCCAGCGGTAGGACAGGGGGTATCTACGAGCAGTACTTC.

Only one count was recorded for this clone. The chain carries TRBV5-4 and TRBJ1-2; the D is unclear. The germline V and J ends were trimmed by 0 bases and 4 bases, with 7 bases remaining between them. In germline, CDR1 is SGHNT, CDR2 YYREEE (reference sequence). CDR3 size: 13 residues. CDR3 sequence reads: CASSLGWRYGYTF. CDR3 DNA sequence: TGTGCCAGCAGCTTGGGTTGGCGCTATGGCTACACCTTC.

The CDR3 bases are TGTGCCAGCAGTCCCGGTGGGCTGTCCACCGGGGAGCTGTTTTTT. Residues: CASSPGGLSTGELFF. This chain links TRBV28 with TRBJ2-2; D not certain. The germline V gene encodes CDR1 MDHEN and CDR2 SYDVKM. This CDR3 comprises 15 residues. V was clipped by 5 bases and J by 4 bases, with 14 bases between them.

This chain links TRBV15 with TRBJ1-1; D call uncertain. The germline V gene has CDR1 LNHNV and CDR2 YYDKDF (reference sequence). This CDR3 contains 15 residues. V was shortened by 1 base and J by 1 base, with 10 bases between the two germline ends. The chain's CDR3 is CATSRGAGSNTEAFF. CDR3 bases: TGTGCCACCAGCAGAGGTGCCGGGTCGAACACTGAAGCTTTCTTT.

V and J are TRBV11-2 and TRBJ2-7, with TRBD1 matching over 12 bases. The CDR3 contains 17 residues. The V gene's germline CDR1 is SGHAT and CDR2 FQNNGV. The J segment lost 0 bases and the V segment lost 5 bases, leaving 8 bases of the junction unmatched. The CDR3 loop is CASSPGTGGLSSYEQYF. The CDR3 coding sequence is TGTGCCAGCAGCCCCGGGACAGGGGGCCTTAGCTCCTACGAGCAGTACTTC. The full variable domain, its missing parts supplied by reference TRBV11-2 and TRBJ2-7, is EAGVAQSPRYKIIEKRQSVAFWCNPISGHATLYWYQQILGQGPKLLIQFQNNGVVDDSQLPKDRFSAERLKGVDSTLKIQPAKLEDSAVYLCASSPGTGGLSSYEQYFGPGTRLTVT.

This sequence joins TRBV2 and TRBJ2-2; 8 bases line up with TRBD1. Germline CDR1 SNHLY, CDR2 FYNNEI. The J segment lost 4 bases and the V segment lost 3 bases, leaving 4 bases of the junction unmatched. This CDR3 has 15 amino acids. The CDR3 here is CASSDYRGSTGELFF. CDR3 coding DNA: TGTGCCAGCAGTGACTACAGGGGGAGCACCGGGGAGCTGTTTTTT.

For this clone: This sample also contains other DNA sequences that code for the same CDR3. The CDR3 sequence: CASSQDRGLGQPQHF. The CDR3, as DNA: TGCGCCAGCAGCCAAGATAGGGGTTTAGGTCAGCCCCAGCATTTT. This rearrangement joins TRBV4-3 to TRBJ1-5; perhaps TRBD1 as D (5 bases). Germline CDR1 LGHNA, CDR2 YSLEER. V was trimmed by 0 bases and J by 6 bases, leaving 12 bases between them. The CDR3 is 15 amino acids.

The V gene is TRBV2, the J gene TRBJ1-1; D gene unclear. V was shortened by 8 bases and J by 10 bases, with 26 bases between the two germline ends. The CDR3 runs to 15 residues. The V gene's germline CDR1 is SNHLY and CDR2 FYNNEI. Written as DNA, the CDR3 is TGTGCCAGCCTTCCCTCCGGGGTGGTGGTGATTGGAGCTTTCTTT. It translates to CASLPSGVVVIGAFF. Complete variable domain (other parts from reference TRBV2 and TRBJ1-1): EPEVTQTPSHQVTQMGQEVILRCVPISNHLYFYWYRQILGQKVEFLVSFYNNEISEKSEIFDDQFSVERPDGSNFTLKIRSTKLEDSAMYFCASLPSGVVVIGAFFGQGTRLTVV.

CDR3 sequence reads: CASSPPRGSRYGYTF. CDR3 DNA: TGTGCCAGCAGCCCCCCACGGGGAAGTCGGTATGGCTACACCTTC. This sequence joins TRBV5-4 and TRBJ1-2, with D hard to call. The CDR3 contains 15 residues. CDR1 is SGHNT, CDR2 YYREEE, per germline (reference sequence). V was cut by 4 bases and J by 5 bases, with 18 bases left in between.

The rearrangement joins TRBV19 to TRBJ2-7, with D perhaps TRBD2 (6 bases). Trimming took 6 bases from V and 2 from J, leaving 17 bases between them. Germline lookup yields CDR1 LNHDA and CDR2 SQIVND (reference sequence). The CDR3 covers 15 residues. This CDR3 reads CASRKVDYNPYEQYF. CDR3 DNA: TGTGCCAGTAGAAAAGTGGACTACAACCCCTACGAGCAGTACTTC.

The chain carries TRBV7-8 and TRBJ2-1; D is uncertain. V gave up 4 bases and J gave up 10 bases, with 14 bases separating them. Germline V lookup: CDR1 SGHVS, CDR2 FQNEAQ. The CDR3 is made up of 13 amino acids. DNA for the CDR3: TGTGCCAGCAGCTCCCACTCCAGGCGGGAGCAGTTCTTC. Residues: CASSSHSRREQFF.

The CDR3, as DNA: TGCGCCAGCAGCCTGGTGGGAATAGCCAAAAACATTCAGTACTTC. Protein product: CASSLVGIAKNIQYF. The chain recombines TRBV4-1 with TRBJ2-4; D remains ambiguous. V lost 4 bases, J lost 0 bases, and 10 bases lay in between. Germline V lookup: CDR1 MGHRA, CDR2 YSYEKL. The CDR3 has 15 residues.

CDR3 nucleotide sequence: TGTGCCAGCAGCTTAGAGCGGTTTTCACCCCTCCACTTT. As protein: CASSLERFSPLHF. J is TRBJ1-6 and V is TRBV7-8, with unresolved D. The CDR3 covers 13 residues. V was trimmed by 1 base and J by 9 bases, leaving 7 bases between them. Germline loops: CDR1 SGHVS, CDR2 FQNEAQ.

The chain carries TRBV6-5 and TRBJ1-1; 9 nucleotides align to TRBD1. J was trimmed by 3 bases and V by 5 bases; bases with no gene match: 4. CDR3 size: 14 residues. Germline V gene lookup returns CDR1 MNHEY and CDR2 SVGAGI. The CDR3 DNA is TGTGCCAGCAGTCGCCGGACAGGGGACACTGAAGCTTTCTTT. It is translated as CASSRRTGDTEAFF.

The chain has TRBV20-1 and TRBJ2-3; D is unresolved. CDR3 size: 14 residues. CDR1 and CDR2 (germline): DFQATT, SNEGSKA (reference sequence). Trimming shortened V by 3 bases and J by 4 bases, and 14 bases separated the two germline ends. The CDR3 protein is CSASYDPRADTQYF. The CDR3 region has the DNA TGCAGTGCTAGTTACGACCCGCGCGCAGATACGCAGTATTTT.